Shown below are 4 T cell receptor beta chains from a single sample sequenced in a study of T cells in Graves' hyperthyroidism and ophthalmopathy. RNA transcripts yielded amplified TCR beta CDR3 regions. With the HTBI primer set, the TCR CDR3 went through a first round of RT-PCR. TCRdb recomputed calls from the multiplex PCR reads with MiXCR, one row per CDR3 protein. The table records 85,000 to 110,000 distinct CDR3 sequences, roughly 50% of them present only once. The sequenced material came from blood. These receptors were collected from a man in his forties or fifties with Graves' hyperthyroidism.

Note on this clonotype: One end of the junction does not line up with germline, which may come from a read error. The chain employs TRBV10-3 and TRBJ2-7; D gene uncertain. The CDR3 contains 13 residues. CDR1 and CDR2 (germline): ENHRY, SYGVKD. The CDR3 protein is CAISGDQSYQQYF. In DNA, the CDR3 is TGCGCCATCAGTGGGGATCAGTCCTACCAGCAGTACTTC.

This clonotype was picked up many times. This chain connects TRBV5-1 to TRBJ1-4; tentatively, D is TRBD1 (5 bases). V was clipped by 4 bases and J by 4 bases, with 14 bases between them. The CDR3 extends over 15 amino acids. Germline assignment: CDR1 SGHRS and CDR2 YFSETQ. The CDR3 spells CASSTGTALNEKLFF. DNA of the CDR3: TGCGCCAGCAGCACGGGGACGGCCCTTAATGAAAAACTGTTTTTT.

In this sample, this clonotype turned up many times. Here the CDR3 reads CASSERQGASSPLHF. In DNA form, the CDR3 reads TGTGCCAGCAGTGAACGTCAGGGGGCGAGTTCACCCCTCCACTTT. The genes are TRBV6-1 and TRBJ1-6, with 8 bases that match TRBD1. Germline CDR1 MNHNS, CDR2 SASEGT. This CDR3 contains 15 residues. J gave up 9 bases and V 2 bases, and 6 bases lay outside the gene matches.

V is TRBV29-1 and J is TRBJ2-1; 9 bases match TRBD1. Germline loops: CDR1 SQVTM, CDR2 ANQGSEA. The junction had 11 bases not matched to a gene; V was cut back by 8 bases and J by 9 bases. The CDR3 has 13 residues. The CDR3 protein is CSLEGQGSSEQFF. The CDR3 region has the DNA TGCAGCTTAGAGGGACAGGGTAGTAGTGAGCAGTTCTTC.